One sample yielded the 21 T cell receptor beta chains listed below, sequenced in a study of cytomegalovirus exposure and HLA in healthy donors. PCR used 60 Vbeta primers and 13 Jbeta primers. Data came from immunoSEQ multiplex PCR; TCRdb stores just in-frame clones and leaves some out. In the table there are under 120,000 clones, about 68% of which are singletons. Source material: PBMCs. These TCRs come from a man aged 30-40 years in good health and CMV-seropositive.

The chain uses TRBV6-9 and TRBJ2-7; 10 bases line up with TRBD1. The CDR3 contains 15 residues. Germline V gene lookup returns CDR1 MNHGY and CDR2 SVAAGI. V trimming: 8 bases; J trimming: 0 bases; junction bases outside the gene matches: 7. CDR3 region: CASGKTGGSSYEQYF. The CDR3 bases are TGTGCCAGCGGGAAGACAGGGGGCAGCTCCTACGAGCAGTACTTC.

CDR3 loop: CASSPVRRGTEAFF. The CDR3 nucleotides read TGTGCCAGCAGTCCCGTGAGGAGAGGGACTGAAGCTTTCTTT. This chain uses TRBV7-6 with TRBJ1-1, with no clear D. CDR1 and CDR2 (germline): SGHVS, FNYEAQ. This CDR3 is 14 amino acids long. Trimming removed 6 bases at V and 5 bases at J, with 16 bases between.

The chain links TRBV9 to TRBJ2-3; 10 bases fit TRBD2. This CDR3 has 15 amino acids. J gave up 2 bases and V 3 bases, and 3 bases lay outside the gene matches. Germline V CDR1 and CDR2: SGDLS, YYNGEE. The CDR3 DNA is TGTGCCAGCAGCGGGACTAGCGGCTACACAGATACGCAGTATTTT. Translation: CASSGTSGYTDTQYF.

CDR3 DNA sequence: TGTGCCAGCAATGCAGACAGCCGCTCCTATGGCTACACCTTC. Translated: CASNADSRSYGYTF. The chain is built from TRBV6-5 and TRBJ1-2; D perhaps matches TRBD1 (5 bases). Trimming removed 7 bases at V and 4 bases at J, with 16 bases between. Germline CDR1 is MNHEY and CDR2 is SVGAGI. The CDR3 consists of 14 residues.

In this sample, this clone turned up a few times. V is TRBV6-1 and J is TRBJ2-7, with 8 bases matching TRBD1. This CDR3 has 15 residues. V lost 6 bases and J lost 1; bases outside the gene matches: 8. CDR1 and CDR2 from the germline V gene are MNHNS and SASEGT. CDR3 sequence: CASRVTGGGSYEQYF. The DNA for the CDR3 is TGTGCCAGCAGGGTAACAGGGGGTGGGTCCTACGAGCAGTACTTC.

V gene TRBV5-4 combines with J gene TRBJ2-5; 10 positions agree with TRBD2. V lost 2 bases to trimming and J lost 1 base; unmatched junction nucleotides: 5. Germline V gives CDR1 SGHNT, CDR2 YYREEE (reference sequence). This CDR3 comprises 16 residues. CDR3 in amino acids: CASSLLAGSFQETQYF. For the CDR3, the DNA is TGTGCCAGCAGCTTACTAGCGGGGTCCTTCCAAGAGACCCAGTACTTC.

This chain joins TRBV7-9 and TRBJ1-2; tentative D call: TRBD1 (6 bases). This CDR3 comprises 13 residues. Germline V lookup: CDR1 SEHNR, CDR2 FQNEAQ (reference sequence). Trimming stripped 5 bases from V and 1 base from J, with 8 bases between. CDR3 sequence reads: CASSVDSNYGYTF. The CDR3 region has the DNA TGTGCCAGCAGCGTGGACAGTAACTATGGCTACACCTTC.

J is TRBJ1-1 and V is TRBV19; D perhaps matches TRBD1 (6 bases). This CDR3 is 13 amino acids long. Trimming removed 7 bases from V and 0 bases from J, with 9 bases in between. Germline values: CDR1 LNHDA, CDR2 SQIVND (reference sequence). The CDR3 is CASNGQLNTEAFF. The CDR3 nucleotides are TGTGCCAGTAATGGACAGTTGAACACTGAAGCTTTCTTT.

CDR3 region: CASNTFKEGSGNTIYF. CDR3 nucleotides: TGTGCCAGCAATACTTTCAAGGAGGGCTCTGGAAACACCATATATTTT. The chain employs TRBV5-4 and TRBJ1-3, with D unclear. Trimming cost V 6 bases and J 0 bases, with 16 bases left between them. The CDR3 is 16 residues long. Per germline, CDR1 SGHNT and CDR2 YYREEE (reference sequence).

This chain joins TRBV5-4 and TRBJ1-6; D is possibly TRBD1 (5 bases). V lost 7 bases to trimming and J lost 10 bases, with 12 bases between them. CDR3 size: 12 residues. CDR1 and CDR2 from the germline V gene are SGHNT and YYREEE (reference sequence). CDR3 sequence (DNA): TGTGCCAGCCACGTCGGGGGGTCACCCCTCCACTTT. It is translated as CASHVGGSPLHF.

In its sample, this clone was seen a few times. The V gene is TRBV2, the J gene TRBJ2-5; no firm D call. CDR1 SNHLY and CDR2 FYNNEI come from the germline V gene. The CDR3 spans 11 residues. The V and J ends lost 5 bases and 3 bases respectively, with 4 bases between them. DNA of the CDR3: TGTGCCAGCAGTTCTGAAGAGACCCAGTACTTC. Encoded protein: CASSSEETQYF.

CDR3 in amino acids: CTSSQEGHSNQPQHF. Written as DNA, the CDR3 is TGCACCAGCAGCCAAGAGGGACATAGCAATCAGCCCCAGCATTTT. The chain carries TRBV1 and TRBJ1-5; TRBD1 is taken as the D call from the table, unchecked against the DNA. TRBV1 is a pseudogene. The CDR3 runs to 15 residues.

The chain combines TRBV19 with TRBJ1-2, with D possibly matching TRBD1 (6 bases). Germline CDR1 LNHDA, CDR2 SQIVND (reference sequence). With 4 bases removed from V and 3 bases from J, the gap between germline ends came to 12 bases. This CDR3 contains 14 residues. This CDR3 is CASSTRQDHYGYTF. CDR3 bases: TGTGCCAGTAGTACGAGACAGGATCACTATGGCTACACCTTC.

Comments on this clone: A read error may produce the germline difference seen at one junction end. The rearrangement uses TRBV9 and TRBJ2-5; D possibly corresponds to TRBD1 (5 bases). The CDR3 runs to 16 residues. The V gene's germline CDR1 is SGDLS and CDR2 YYNGEE. CDR3 DNA sequence: TGTGCCAGCGGCGTAGGTAGGGGTCTCTTGGGGGAGACCCAGTACTTC. Its protein product is CASGVGRGLLGETQYF.

This chain joins TRBV27 and TRBJ1-5; D possibly corresponds to TRBD1 (5 bases). The CDR3 has 14 residues. The V and J ends lost 3 bases and 6 bases respectively, with 12 bases between them. Germline CDR1 MNHEY, CDR2 SMNVEV (reference sequence). The CDR3 bases are TGTGCCAGCAGTTTCGGTGCAGGGCCTCAGCCCCAGCATTTT. Its protein is CASSFGAGPQPQHF.

This clone was seen more than once but under ten times. This chain uses TRBV4-2 with TRBJ2-1; no clear D gene. The CDR3 is 13 residues long. Trimming pared 4 bases from V and 7 bases from J, leaving 11 bases between. Germline CDR1 is LGHNA and CDR2 is YNFKEQ. CDR3 DNA: TGTGCCAGCAGCCCAACTCTGAGTAATGAGCAGTTCTTC. Protein: CASSPTLSNEQFF.

In this sample, this clone turned up a few times. The chain recombines TRBV5-5 with TRBJ2-4; the match to TRBD1 covers 9 bases. Germline loops: CDR1 SGHKS, CDR2 YYEKEE (reference sequence). The CDR3 sequence is 13 residues long. Trimming took 7 bases from V and 8 from J; bases not matched to a gene: 7. The CDR3 bases are TGTGCCAGCTCCCGGGACAGGGAAGACATTCAGTACTTC. Translating it yields CASSRDREDIQYF.

The chain has TRBV14 and TRBJ1-1; the D is unclear. Germline CDR1 reads SGHDN; CDR2 reads FVKESK. CDR3 size: 13 residues. V gave up 0 bases and J gave up 7 bases, with 9 bases separating them. The CDR3 region has the DNA TGTGCCAGCAGCCAAGACTCGGTGCATGAAGCTTTCTTT. As protein: CASSQDSVHEAFF.

This clone has just a few counts. The CDR3 region is CASSSFRERGSDTQYF. The CDR3 nucleotides are TGTGCCAGCAGCTCCTTCCGGGAGCGGGGATCAGATACGCAGTATTTT. The chain is built from TRBV5-6 and TRBJ2-3; 7 bases match TRBD2. J was trimmed by 4 bases and V by 3 bases; bases with no gene match: 11. Germline CDR1 reads SGHDT; CDR2 reads YYEEEE. The CDR3 has 16 residues. Full variable domain (outside the CDR3, taken from reference TRBV5-6 and TRBJ2-3): DAGVTQSPTHLIKTRGQQVTLRCSPKSGHDTVSWYQQALGQGPQFIFQYYEEEERQRGNFPDRFSGHQFPNYSSELNVNALLLGDSALYLCASSSFRERGSDTQYFGPGTRLTVL.

The V call is TRBV29-1, the J call TRBJ1-2; tentative D call: TRBD1 (6 bases). This CDR3 is built from 12 residues. Between the trimmed V and J ends, which lost 4 bases and 8 bases, there was a span of 14 bases. CDR1 and CDR2 (germline): SQVTM, ANQGSEA. The CDR3 DNA reads as TGCAGCGTTGCTACAGGGTTTTACGGCTACACCTTC. It encodes CSVATGFYGYTF.

This clone was observed a few times. CDR3: CASSRFRGDSNYGYTF. CDR3 DNA sequence: TGTGCCAGCAGCCGATTTAGGGGGGACAGTAACTATGGCTACACCTTC. The rearrangement links TRBV11-3 to TRBJ1-2, with 7 bases lining up with TRBD1. Per the germline V gene, CDR1 is SGHNT and CDR2 is YENEEA. This CDR3 is built from 16 residues. V lost 5 bases and J lost 1; bases outside the gene matches: 10. The full variable domain, rest sourced from reference TRBV11-3 and TRBJ1-2, is EAGVVQSPRYKIIEKKQPVAFWCNPISGHNTLYWYLQNLGQGPELLIRYENEEAVDDSQLPKDRFSAERLKGVDSTLKIQPAELGDSAVYLCASSRFRGDSNYGYTFGSGTRLTVV.